The 11 T cell receptor beta chains listed next were all sequenced from one sample in a study of cytomegalovirus exposure and HLA in healthy donors. The method was immunoSEQ multiplex PCR; TCRdb's version includes in-frame clones alone and lacks a portion of them. Altogether under 400,000 clones are present, roughly 85% being singletons, with the ten largest covering under 0.95%. Sequenced input: PBMCs. Receptor source: a woman under 30 in good health and CMV-seronegative.

CDR3 DNA sequence: TGTGCCAGCAGCCGAGACAGCTATGGCTACACCTTC. Protein product: CASSRDSYGYTF. The rearrangement joins TRBV7-2 to TRBJ1-2; perhaps TRBD1 as D (5 bases). This CDR3 comprises 12 residues. Looked up from germline, CDR1 is SGHTA and CDR2 is FQGNSA. V lost 5 bases and J 4 bases, leaving 8 bases between the germline ends.

The J gene is TRBJ1-5, the V gene TRBV30; the D gene is possibly TRBD1 (6 bases). Trimming stripped 0 bases from V and 3 bases from J, with 12 bases between. The CDR3 covers 15 residues. In germline, CDR1 is GTSNPN, CDR2 SVGIG (reference sequence). CDR3 coding DNA: TGTGCCTGGAGTGTGGGGCAGGGGAACAATCAGCCCCAGCATTTT. Protein: CAWSVGQGNNQPQHF.

This clone was found once. This rearrangement joins TRBV9 to TRBJ2-2; TRBD2 matches 10 bases. Trimming cost V 4 bases and J 2 bases; bases outside gene matches: 5. CDR3 length: 16 residues. CDR1 and CDR2 from the germline V gene are SGDLS and YYNGEE. CDR3 nucleotide sequence: TGTGCCAGCAGCCCACTAGCGGGGCTAAACACCGGGGAGCTGTTTTTT. The encoded protein is CASSPLAGLNTGELFF.

This chain links TRBV10-1 with TRBJ2-1, with a possible D match to TRBD2 (5 bases). This CDR3 is built from 14 residues. V was shortened by 6 bases and J by 2 bases, with 11 bases between the two germline ends. CDR1 WNHNN and CDR2 SYGVQD come from the germline V gene (reference sequence). The CDR3 is CASSGTGTYNEQFF. CDR3 coding DNA: TGCGCCAGCAGCGGTACCGGGACCTACAATGAGCAGTTCTTC.

A single count supports this clone. J is TRBJ2-2 and V is TRBV7-2; TRBD1 matches 7 bases. Germline V gene lookup returns CDR1 SGHTA and CDR2 FQGNSA. The CDR3 runs to 16 residues. The V and J ends lost 2 bases and 3 bases, in that order; junction bases with no gene match: 6. In DNA form, the CDR3 reads TGTGCCAGCAGCTTAACGGGACAGACCTACACCGGGGAGCTGTTTTTT. It translates to CASSLTGQTYTGELFF.

J is TRBJ2-2 and V is TRBV27; D unresolved. The germline V gene has CDR1 MNHEY and CDR2 SMNVEV (reference sequence). Between the trimmed V and J ends, which lost 3 bases and 4 bases, there was a span of 6 bases. The CDR3 is 13 amino acids. Here the CDR3 reads CASSFYGTGELFF. The CDR3 coding sequence is TGTGCCAGCAGTTTTTACGGCACCGGGGAGCTGTTTTTT.

Note on this clone: Other DNA sequences of this sample code for an identical CDR3. The chain carries TRBV9 and TRBJ2-5, with 7 positions matching TRBD2. The CDR3 has 14 amino acids. V was pared by 0 bases and J by 4 bases, with 3 bases of the junction left unmatched. Germline V gene lookup returns CDR1 SGDLS and CDR2 YYNGEE. For the CDR3, the DNA is TGTGCCAGCAGCGTAGGGGGCGGGGGAGAGACCCAGTACTTC. Amino acids: CASSVGGGGETQYF.

V is TRBV30 and J is TRBJ2-7; D possibly corresponds to TRBD1 (6 bases). The V gene's germline CDR1 is GTSNPN and CDR2 SVGIG (reference sequence). The ends were cut back, 3 bases at V and 4 bases at J, with 13 bases in the middle. The CDR3 is 13 residues long. The DNA for the CDR3 is TGTGCCTGGAGGATACAGGGAAAATACGAGCAGTACTTC. It yields the protein CAWRIQGKYEQYF. The complete variable domain, with remaining parts taken from reference TRBV30 and TRBJ2-7, reads SQTIHQWPATLVQPVGSPLSLECTVEGTSNPNLYWYRQAAGRGLQLLFYSVGIGQISSEVPQNLSASRPQDRQFILSSKKLLLSDSGFYLCAWRIQGKYEQYFGPGTRLTVT.

The gene calls are TRBV4-1 and TRBJ1-3, with D unclear. V lost 1 base and J lost 4, with 17 bases in between. The CDR3 consists of 17 residues. Germline CDR1 is MGHRA and CDR2 is YSYEKL. The CDR3 reads CASSQGIARTGGNTIYF. The CDR3 bases are TGCGCCAGCAGCCAAGGTATCGCTCGAACGGGAGGAAACACCATATATTTT.

The chain carries TRBV10-2 and TRBJ2-3, with 10 positions matching TRBD2. The CDR3 loop spans 14 amino acids. The junction had 2 bases not matched to a gene; V was cut back by 4 bases and J by 4 bases. CDR1 is WSHSY and CDR2 is SAAADI in the germline V gene. CDR3 nucleotide sequence: TGCGCCAGCAGTGGGCTAGCGGGAGCAGATACGCAGTATTTT. Protein product: CASSGLAGADTQYF.

The rearrangement links TRBV6-1 to TRBJ2-7; 8 bases agree with TRBD1. The CDR3 is 13 residues long. V shed 6 bases and J 4 bases; nucleotides not matched to a gene: 5. Germline CDR1 is MNHNS and CDR2 is SASEGT. The CDR3 loop is CASRETGGYEQYF. CDR3 nucleotide sequence: TGTGCCAGCAGGGAAACAGGGGGTTACGAGCAGTACTTC.